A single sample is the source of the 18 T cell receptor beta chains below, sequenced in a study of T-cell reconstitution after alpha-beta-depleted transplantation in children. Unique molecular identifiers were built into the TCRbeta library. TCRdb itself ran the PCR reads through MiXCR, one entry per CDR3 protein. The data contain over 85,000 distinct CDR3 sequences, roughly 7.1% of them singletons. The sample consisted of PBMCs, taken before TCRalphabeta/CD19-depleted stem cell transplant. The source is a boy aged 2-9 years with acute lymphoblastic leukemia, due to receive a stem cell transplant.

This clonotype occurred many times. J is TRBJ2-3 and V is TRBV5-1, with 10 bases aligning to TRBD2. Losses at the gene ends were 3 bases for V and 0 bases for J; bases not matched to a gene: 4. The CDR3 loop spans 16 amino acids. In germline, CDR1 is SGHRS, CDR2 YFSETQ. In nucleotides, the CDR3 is TGCGCCAGCAGCTACGATAGCGGGGGGAGCACAGATACGCAGTATTTT. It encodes CASSYDSGGSTDTQYF.

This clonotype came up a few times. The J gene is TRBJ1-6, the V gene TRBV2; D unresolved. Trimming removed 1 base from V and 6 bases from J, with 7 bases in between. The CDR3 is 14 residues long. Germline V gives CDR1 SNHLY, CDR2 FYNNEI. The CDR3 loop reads CASSEDQVNSPLHF. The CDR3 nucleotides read TGTGCCAGCAGTGAAGATCAGGTTAATTCACCCCTCCACTTT.

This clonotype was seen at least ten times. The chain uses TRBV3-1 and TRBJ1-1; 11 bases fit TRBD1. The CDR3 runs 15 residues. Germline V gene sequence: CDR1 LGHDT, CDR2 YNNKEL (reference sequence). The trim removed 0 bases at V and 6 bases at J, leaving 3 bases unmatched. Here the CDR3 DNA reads TGTGCCAGCAGCCAAGAGGGACAGGGGGTCCCTGAAGCTTTCTTT. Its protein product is CASSQEGQGVPEAFF. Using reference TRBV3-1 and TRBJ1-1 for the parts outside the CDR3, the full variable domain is DTAVSQTPKYLVTQMGNDKSIKCEQNLGHDTMYWYKQDSKKFLKIMFSYNNKELIINETVPNRFSPKSPDKAHLNLHINSLELGDSAVYFCASSQEGQGVPEAFFGQGTRLTVV.

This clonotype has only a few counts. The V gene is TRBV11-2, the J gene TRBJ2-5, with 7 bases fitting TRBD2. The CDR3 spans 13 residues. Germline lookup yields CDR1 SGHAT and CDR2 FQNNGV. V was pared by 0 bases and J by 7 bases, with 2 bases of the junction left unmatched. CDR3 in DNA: TGTGCCAGCAGCTTAGAGGGGGGGGGGACCCAGTACTTC. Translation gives CASSLEGGGTQYF.

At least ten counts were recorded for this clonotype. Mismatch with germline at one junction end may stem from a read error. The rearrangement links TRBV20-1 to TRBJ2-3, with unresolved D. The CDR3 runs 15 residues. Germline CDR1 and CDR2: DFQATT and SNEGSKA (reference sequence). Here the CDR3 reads CSARVLPRSTDTQCF. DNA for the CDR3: TGCAGTGCTAGAGTTCTACCACGCAGCACAGATACGCAGTGTTTT.

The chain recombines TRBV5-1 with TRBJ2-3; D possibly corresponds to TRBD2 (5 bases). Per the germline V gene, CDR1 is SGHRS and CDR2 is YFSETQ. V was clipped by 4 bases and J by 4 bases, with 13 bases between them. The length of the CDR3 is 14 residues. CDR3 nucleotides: TGCGCCAGCAGCCTGACCGCCGGGGCAGATACGCAGTATTTT. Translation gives CASSLTAGADTQYF.

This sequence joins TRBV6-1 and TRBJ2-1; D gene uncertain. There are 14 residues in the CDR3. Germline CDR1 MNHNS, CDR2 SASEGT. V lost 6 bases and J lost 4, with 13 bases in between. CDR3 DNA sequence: TGTGCCAGCAGCTCTTTGGGCCAATACAATGAGCAGTTCTTC. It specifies CASSSLGQYNEQFF.

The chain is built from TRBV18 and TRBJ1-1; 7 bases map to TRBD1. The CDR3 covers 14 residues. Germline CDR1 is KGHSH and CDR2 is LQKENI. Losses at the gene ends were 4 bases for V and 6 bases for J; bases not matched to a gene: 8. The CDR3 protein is CASSQGQARPEAFF. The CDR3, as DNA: TGTGCCAGCTCACAAGGACAGGCGAGACCTGAAGCTTTCTTT.

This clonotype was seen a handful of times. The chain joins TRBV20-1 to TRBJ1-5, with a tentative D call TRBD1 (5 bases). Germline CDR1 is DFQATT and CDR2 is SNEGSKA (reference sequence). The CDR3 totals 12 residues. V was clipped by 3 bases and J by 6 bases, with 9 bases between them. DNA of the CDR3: TGCAGTGCTAGCCGGGGGGGTCAGCCCCAGCATTTT. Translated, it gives CSASRGGQPQHF.

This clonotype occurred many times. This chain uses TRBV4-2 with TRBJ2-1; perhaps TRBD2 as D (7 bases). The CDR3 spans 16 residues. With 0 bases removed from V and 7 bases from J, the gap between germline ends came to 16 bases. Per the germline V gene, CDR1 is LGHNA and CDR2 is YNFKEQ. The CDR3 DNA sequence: TGTGCCAGCAGCCAAGATACGGGGGGCCCGGGGAATGAGCAGTTCTTC. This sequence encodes CASSQDTGGPGNEQFF.

The CDR3 sequence is CASSSDLLGYSEAFF. The CDR3 coding sequence is TGTGCCAGCAGCTCTGACCTCCTGGGGTACTCTGAAGCTTTCTTT. This rearrangement joins TRBV5-6 to TRBJ1-1; D remains unclear. The V gene's germline CDR1 is SGHDT and CDR2 YYEEEE. Trimming shortened V by 3 bases and J by 6 bases, and 18 bases separated the two germline ends. This CDR3 contains 15 residues.

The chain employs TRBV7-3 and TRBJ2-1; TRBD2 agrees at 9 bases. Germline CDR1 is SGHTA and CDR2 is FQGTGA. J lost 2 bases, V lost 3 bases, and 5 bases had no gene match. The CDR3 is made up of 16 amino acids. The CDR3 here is CASSFSSSGAYNEQFF. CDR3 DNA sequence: TGTGCCAGCAGCTTTTCGTCTAGCGGGGCCTACAATGAGCAGTTCTTC.

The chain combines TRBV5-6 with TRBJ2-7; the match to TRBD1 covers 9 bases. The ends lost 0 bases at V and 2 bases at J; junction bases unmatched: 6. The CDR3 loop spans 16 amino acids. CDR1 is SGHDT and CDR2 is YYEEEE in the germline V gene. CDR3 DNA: TGTGCCAGCAGCTTGGGGCTGGGGACAGGGACCTACGAGCAGTACTTC. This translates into CASSLGLGTGTYEQYF.

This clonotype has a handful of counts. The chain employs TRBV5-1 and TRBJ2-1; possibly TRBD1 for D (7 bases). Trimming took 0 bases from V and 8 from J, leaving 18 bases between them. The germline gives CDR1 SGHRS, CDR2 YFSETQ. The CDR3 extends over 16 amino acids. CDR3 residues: CASSLARGTAIHEQFF. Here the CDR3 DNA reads TGCGCCAGCAGCTTGGCCCGCGGGACAGCCATCCATGAGCAGTTCTTC.

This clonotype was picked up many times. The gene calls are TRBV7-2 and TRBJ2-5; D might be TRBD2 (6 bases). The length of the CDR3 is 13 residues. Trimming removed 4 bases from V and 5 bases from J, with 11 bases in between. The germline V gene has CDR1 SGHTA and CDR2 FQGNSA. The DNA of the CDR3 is TGTGCCAGCAGCTGGTCGGGGGAGGAGACCCAGTACTTC. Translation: CASSWSGEETQYF.

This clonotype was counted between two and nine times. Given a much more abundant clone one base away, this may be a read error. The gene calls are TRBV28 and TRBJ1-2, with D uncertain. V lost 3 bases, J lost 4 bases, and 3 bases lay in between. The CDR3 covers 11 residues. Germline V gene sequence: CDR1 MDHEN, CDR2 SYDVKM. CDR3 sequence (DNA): TGTGCCAGCAGTTTCGCCTATGGCTACACCTTC. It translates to CASSFAYGYTF.

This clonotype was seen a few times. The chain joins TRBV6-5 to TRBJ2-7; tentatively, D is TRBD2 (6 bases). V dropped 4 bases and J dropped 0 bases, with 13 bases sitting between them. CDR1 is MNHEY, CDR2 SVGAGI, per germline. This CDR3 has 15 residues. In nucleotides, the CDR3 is TGTGCCAGCAGTTCCGCGGGACCTGCCTCCTACGAGCAGTACTTC. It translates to CASSSAGPASYEQYF.

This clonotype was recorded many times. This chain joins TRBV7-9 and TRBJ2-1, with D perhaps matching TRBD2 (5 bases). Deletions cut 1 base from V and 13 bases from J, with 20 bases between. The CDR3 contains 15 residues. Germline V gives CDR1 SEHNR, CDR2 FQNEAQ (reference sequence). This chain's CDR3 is CASSLGWGNRTDQFF. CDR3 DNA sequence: TGTGCCAGCAGCTTAGGATGGGGAAATCGGACTGACCAGTTCTTC.